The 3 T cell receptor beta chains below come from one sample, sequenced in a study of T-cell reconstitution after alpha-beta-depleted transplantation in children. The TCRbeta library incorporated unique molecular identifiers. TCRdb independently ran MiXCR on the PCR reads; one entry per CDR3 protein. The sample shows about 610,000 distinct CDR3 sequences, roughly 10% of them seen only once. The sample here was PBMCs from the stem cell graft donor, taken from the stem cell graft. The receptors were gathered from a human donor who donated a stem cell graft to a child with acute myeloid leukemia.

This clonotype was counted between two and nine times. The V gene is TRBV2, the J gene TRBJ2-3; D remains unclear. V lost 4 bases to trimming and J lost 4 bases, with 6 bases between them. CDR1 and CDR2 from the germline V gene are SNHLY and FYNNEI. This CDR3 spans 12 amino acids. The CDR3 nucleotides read TGTGCCAGCAGTGCGACCCCAGATACGCAGTATTTT. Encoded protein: CASSATPDTQYF. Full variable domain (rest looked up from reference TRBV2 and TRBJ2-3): EPEVTQTPSHQVTQMGQEVILRCVPISNHLYFYWYRQILGQKVEFLVSFYNNEISEKSEIFDDQFSVERPDGSNFTLKIRSTKLEDSAMYFCASSATPDTQYFGPGTRLTVL.

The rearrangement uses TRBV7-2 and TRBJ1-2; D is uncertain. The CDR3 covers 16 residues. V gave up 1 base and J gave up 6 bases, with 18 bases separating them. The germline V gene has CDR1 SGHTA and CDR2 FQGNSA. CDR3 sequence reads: CASSLGAGGAVDGYTF. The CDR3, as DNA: TGTGCCAGCAGCTTAGGGGCAGGCGGCGCAGTAGATGGCTACACCTTC.

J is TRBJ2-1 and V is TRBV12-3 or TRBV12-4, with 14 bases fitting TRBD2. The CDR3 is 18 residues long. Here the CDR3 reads CTISGLAGGTSSYNEQFF. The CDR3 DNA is TGTACCATCAGCGGACTAGCGGGAGGAACTAGCTCCTACAATGAGCAGTTCTTC.